This TCR beta chain was sequenced during a study of blood T cells in healthy people across ages. This clonotype was found many times. The antigen is not known. After removal of 0 bases from V and 5 bases from J, the junction contained 3 bases not matched to a gene. The germline gives CDR1 DFQATT, CDR2 SNEGSKA (reference sequence). The CDR3 contains 13 residues. Through a sample-barcoded 5' primer and a J-beta primer mix, a second PCR was run for roughly 7 to 11 cycles. TCRdb called the 5' RACE reads again in MiXCR, with one record for every CDR3 protein. The data hold 500,000 to 700,000 distinct CDR3 sequences, with around 31% observed a single time. Whole-study findings and limits: Considered underestimates were the diversity estimates obtained from one million T cells.

Input material: blood. J is TRBJ1-2 and V is TRBV20-1; TRBD1 agrees at 7 bases. This sequence originates from a woman of 80 years or more in good health. The CDR3 sequence: CSARDMGQYGYTF. The CDR3 DNA sequence: TGCAGTGCTAGAGATATGGGACAGTATGGCTACACCTTC.